Below are 12 T cell receptor beta chains sequenced from a single sample in a study of blood T cell repertoires in COVID-19. Data came from immunoSEQ multiplex PCR; TCRdb stores just in-frame clones and leaves some out. In the table there are about 160,000 clones, approximately 86% of which are singletons. The material sequenced was peripheral blood. The receptors originated from a woman aged 55-69 years who had recovered from COVID-19.

The V and J genes are TRBV7-2 and TRBJ2-2, with D possibly TRBD1 on 5 matching bases. The CDR3 is 16 amino acids. Trimming took 3 bases from V and 0 from J, leaving 11 bases between them. Germline CDR1 reads SGHTA; CDR2 reads FQGNSA. CDR3 DNA: TGTGCCAGCAGCTTTTTCCCGACAGCGAACACCGGGGAGCTGTTTTTT. Translated, it gives CASSFFPTANTGELFF.

This clone was detected once. The J gene is TRBJ1-5, the V gene TRBV27; TRBD1 might be the D (6 bases). CDR1 and CDR2 from the germline V gene are MNHEY and SMNVEV (reference sequence). V dropped 5 bases and J dropped 4 bases, with 27 bases sitting between them. This CDR3 is 19 amino acids long. The CDR3 coding sequence is TGTGCCAGCAGTGCACTGAGGGGATATAACAGGGTGGGGAATCAGCCCCAGCATTTT. It translates to CASSALRGYNRVGNQPQHF.

The V gene is TRBV18, the J gene TRBJ2-1; 9 bases are a match to TRBD1. The V gene's germline CDR1 is KGHSH and CDR2 LQKENI. The length of the CDR3 is 15 residues. With V trimmed by 2 bases and J by 5 bases, 4 bases remained unmatched. The CDR3 coding sequence is TGTGCCAGCTCACCAGGGACAGGGAGGGACAATGAGCAGTTCTTC. Its protein is CASSPGTGRDNEQFF.

The chain is built from TRBV5-1 and TRBJ2-5; D is possibly TRBD2 (6 bases). Germline V gives CDR1 SGHRS, CDR2 YFSETQ. There are 14 residues in the CDR3. V gave up 0 bases and J gave up 4 bases, with 10 bases separating them. CDR3 sequence (DNA): TGCGCCAGCAGCTTGGGGAGGGGTATAGAGACCCAGTACTTC. Its protein product is CASSLGRGIETQYF.

The chain couples TRBV7-9 to TRBJ1-2, with D possibly matching TRBD1 (6 bases). The V end lost 5 bases, the J end lost 0 bases, and 13 bases lay between the germline ends. The CDR3 sequence is 15 residues long. In germline, CDR1 is SEHNR, CDR2 FQNEAQ (reference sequence). Here the CDR3 reads CASSPVGTPNYGYTF. CDR3 in DNA: TGTGCCAGCAGCCCCGTGGGGACACCTAACTATGGCTACACCTTC.

This clone was detected only once. This chain connects TRBV4-3 to TRBJ2-2; TRBD1 is a possible D gene (5 bases). This CDR3 is 18 amino acids long. The germline V and J ends were trimmed by 0 bases and 1 base, with 15 bases remaining between them. Germline V gives CDR1 LGHNA, CDR2 YSLEER. CDR3 sequence: CASSQEREGVMNTGELFF. The CDR3 coding sequence is TGCGCCAGCAGCCAAGAAAGAGAAGGGGTGATGAACACCGGGGAGCTGTTTTTT.

As for this clone: A junction end diverges from the germline sequence, so it may reflect a read error. The rearrangement joins TRBV5-1 to TRBJ1-6; 8 nucleotides line up with TRBD1. Per the germline V gene, CDR1 is SGHRS and CDR2 is YFSETQ. The CDR3 covers 15 residues. The CDR3 here is CASSPAGQETSALHF. The CDR3, as DNA: TGCGCCAGCAGCCCGGCGGGACAGGAGACTTCAGCCCTCCACTTT. Full variable domain (missing parts from reference TRBV5-1 and TRBJ1-6): KAGVTQTPRYLIKTRGQQVTLSCSPISGHRSVSWYQQTPGQGLQFLFEYFSETQRNKGNFPGRFSGRQFSNSRSEMNVSTLELGDSALYLCASSPAGQETSALHFGNGTRLTVT.

This clone appeared a single time. The chain combines TRBV6-6 with TRBJ1-2; no definite D call. The CDR3 sequence is 13 residues long. The V end lost 5 bases, the J end lost 4 bases, and 11 bases lay between the germline ends. CDR1 and CDR2 (germline): MNHNY, SVGAGI (reference sequence). The CDR3 spells CASSTGRGYGYTF. DNA of the CDR3: TGTGCCAGCAGTACCGGGCGGGGCTATGGCTACACCTTC.

This sequence joins TRBV10-3 and TRBJ2-5; 11 bases align to TRBD1. The V segment lost 5 bases and the J segment 1 base; nucleotides outside the gene matches: 6. CDR3 length: 16 residues. The germline V gene encodes CDR1 ENHRY and CDR2 SYGVKD. The CDR3 DNA reads TGTGCCATCAGTTCGGGACAGGGGGGGGCCCAAGAGACCCAGTACTTC. This encodes CAISSGQGGAQETQYF.

V gene TRBV28 combines with J gene TRBJ2-5; 7 bases fit TRBD2. CDR1 and CDR2 from the germline V gene are MDHEN and SYDVKM. V lost 6 bases to trimming and J lost 5 bases; unmatched junction nucleotides: 12. CDR3 length: 15 amino acids. The CDR3 sequence: CASSHFPGLTETQYF. Here the CDR3 DNA reads TGTGCCAGCAGCCACTTTCCGGGACTAACGGAGACCCAGTACTTC.

The chain joins TRBV30 to TRBJ2-3; the match to TRBD2 covers 7 bases. Trimming at V came to 2 bases and at J to 1 base, leaving 9 bases not matched to a gene. CDR3 length equals 16 residues. Germline CDR1 is GTSNPN and CDR2 is SVGIG (reference sequence). Here the CDR3 reads CAWSLGGGMGTDTQYF. CDR3 in DNA: TGTGCCTGGAGTTTGGGGGGGGGAATGGGCACAGATACGCAGTATTTT.

This clone was detected only a few times. The rearrangement uses TRBV6-4 and TRBJ2-3; a possible D gene is TRBD1 (6 bases). The V gene lost 5 bases and the J gene lost 5 bases, with 8 bases spanning the gap. Per the germline V gene, CDR1 is MRHNA and CDR2 is SNTAGT. The length of the CDR3 is 12 residues. The CDR3 DNA is TGTGCCAGCAGTTACAGGGAAGATACGCAGTATTTT. Amino acids: CASSYREDTQYF.